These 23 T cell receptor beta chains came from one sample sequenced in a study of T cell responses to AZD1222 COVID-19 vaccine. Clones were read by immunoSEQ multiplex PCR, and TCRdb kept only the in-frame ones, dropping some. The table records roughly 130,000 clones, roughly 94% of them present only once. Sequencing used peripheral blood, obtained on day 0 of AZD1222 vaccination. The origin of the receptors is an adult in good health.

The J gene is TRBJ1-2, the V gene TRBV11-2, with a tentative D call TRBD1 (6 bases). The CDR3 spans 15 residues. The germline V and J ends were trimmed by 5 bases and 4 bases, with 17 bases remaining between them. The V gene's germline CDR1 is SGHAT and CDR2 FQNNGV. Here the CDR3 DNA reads TGTGCCAGCAGCCCGTCGGGACAAATTTTCTATGGCTACACCTTC. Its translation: CASSPSGQIFYGYTF. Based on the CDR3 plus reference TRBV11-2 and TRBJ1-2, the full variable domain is EAGVAQSPRYKIIEKRQSVAFWCNPISGHATLYWYQQILGQGPKLLIQFQNNGVVDDSQLPKDRFSAERLKGVDSTLKIQPAKLEDSAVYLCASSPSGQIFYGYTFGSGTRLTVV.

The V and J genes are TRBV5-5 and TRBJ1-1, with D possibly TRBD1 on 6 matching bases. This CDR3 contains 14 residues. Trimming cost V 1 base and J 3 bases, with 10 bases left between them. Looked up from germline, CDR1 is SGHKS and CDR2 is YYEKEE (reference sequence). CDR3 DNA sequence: TGTGCCAGCAGCTTGCGGGGGGCATACACTGAAGCTTTCTTT. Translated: CASSLRGAYTEAFF.

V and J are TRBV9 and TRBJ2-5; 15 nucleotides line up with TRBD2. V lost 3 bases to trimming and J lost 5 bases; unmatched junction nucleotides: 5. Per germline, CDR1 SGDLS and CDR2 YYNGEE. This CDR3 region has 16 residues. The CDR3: CASSGGLAGGSETQYF. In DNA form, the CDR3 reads TGTGCCAGCAGCGGTGGACTAGCGGGAGGGAGCGAGACCCAGTACTTC.

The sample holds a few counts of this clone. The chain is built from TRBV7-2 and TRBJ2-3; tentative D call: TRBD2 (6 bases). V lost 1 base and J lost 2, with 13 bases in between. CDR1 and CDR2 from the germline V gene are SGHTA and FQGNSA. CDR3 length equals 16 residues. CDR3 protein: CASSLGGNPVTDTQYF. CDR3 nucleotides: TGTGCCAGCAGCTTAGGCGGGAACCCGGTCACAGATACGCAGTATTTT.

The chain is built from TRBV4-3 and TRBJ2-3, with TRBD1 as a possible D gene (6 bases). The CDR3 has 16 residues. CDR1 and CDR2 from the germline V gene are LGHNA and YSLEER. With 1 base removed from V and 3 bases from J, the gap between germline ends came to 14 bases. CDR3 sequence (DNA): TGCGCCAGCAGCCAAGCCCCACAGGGTGGAACAGATACGCAGTATTTT. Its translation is CASSQAPQGGTDTQYF.

Here the CDR3 reads CASRKTGADNEQFF. Here the CDR3 DNA reads TGTGCCAGCAGGAAGACAGGAGCCGACAATGAGCAGTTCTTC. J is TRBJ2-1 and V is TRBV27; TRBD1 is a possible D gene (6 bases). The CDR3 is 14 amino acids. Trimming shortened V by 6 bases and J by 5 bases, and 14 bases separated the two germline ends. From germline, CDR1 is MNHEY and CDR2 SMNVEV (reference sequence).

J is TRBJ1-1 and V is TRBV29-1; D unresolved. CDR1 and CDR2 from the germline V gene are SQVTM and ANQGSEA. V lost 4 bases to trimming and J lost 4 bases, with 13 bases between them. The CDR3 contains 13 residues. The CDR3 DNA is TGCAGCGTTGGGGAGGGAATTGGCACTGAAGCTTTCTTT. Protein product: CSVGEGIGTEAFF.

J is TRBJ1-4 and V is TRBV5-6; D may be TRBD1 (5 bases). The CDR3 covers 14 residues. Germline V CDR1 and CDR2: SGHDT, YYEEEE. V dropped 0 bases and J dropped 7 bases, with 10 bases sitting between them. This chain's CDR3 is CASSLGRDGEKLFF. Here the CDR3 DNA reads TGTGCCAGCAGCTTGGGACGGGACGGTGAAAAACTGTTTTTT. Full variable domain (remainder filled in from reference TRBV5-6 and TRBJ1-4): DAGVTQSPTHLIKTRGQQVTLRCSPKSGHDTVSWYQQALGQGPQFIFQYYEEEERQRGNFPDRFSGHQFPNYSSELNVNALLLGDSALYLCASSLGRDGEKLFFGSGTQLSVL.

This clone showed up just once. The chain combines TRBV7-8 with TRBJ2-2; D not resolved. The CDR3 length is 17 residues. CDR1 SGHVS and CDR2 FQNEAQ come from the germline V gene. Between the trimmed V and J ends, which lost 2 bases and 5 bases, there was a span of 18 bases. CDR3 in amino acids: CASSLRWALSGTGELFF. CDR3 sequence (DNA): TGTGCCAGCAGCTTAAGGTGGGCCCTATCCGGGACCGGGGAGCTGTTTTTT.

CDR3 sequence (DNA): TGCAGCGTTGAAATGCCCAGGAACTATGGCTACACCTTC. Encoded protein: CSVEMPRNYGYTF. The chain links TRBV29-1 to TRBJ1-2; D is uncertain. Germline CDR1 is SQVTM and CDR2 is ANQGSEA. The CDR3 is made up of 13 amino acids. V was clipped by 2 bases and J by 2 bases, with 9 bases between them.

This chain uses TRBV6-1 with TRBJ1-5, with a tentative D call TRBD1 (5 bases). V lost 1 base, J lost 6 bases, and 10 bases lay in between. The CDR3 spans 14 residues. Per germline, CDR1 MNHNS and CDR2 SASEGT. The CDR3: CASSEGGPSQPQHF. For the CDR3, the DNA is TGTGCCAGCAGTGAAGGGGGACCGAGTCAGCCCCAGCATTTT.

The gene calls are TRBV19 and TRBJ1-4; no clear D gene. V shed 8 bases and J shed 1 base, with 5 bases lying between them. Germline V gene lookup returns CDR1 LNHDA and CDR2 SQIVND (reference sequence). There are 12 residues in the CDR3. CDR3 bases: TGTGCCAGTCAGCGAACTAATGAAAAACTGTTTTTT. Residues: CASQRTNEKLFF. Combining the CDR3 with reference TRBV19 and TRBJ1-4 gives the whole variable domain DGGITQSPKYLFRKEGQNVTLSCEQNLNHDAMYWYRQDPGQGLRLIYYSQIVNDFQKGDIAEGYSVSREKKESFPLTVTSAQKNPTAFYLCASQRTNEKLFFGSGTQLSVL.

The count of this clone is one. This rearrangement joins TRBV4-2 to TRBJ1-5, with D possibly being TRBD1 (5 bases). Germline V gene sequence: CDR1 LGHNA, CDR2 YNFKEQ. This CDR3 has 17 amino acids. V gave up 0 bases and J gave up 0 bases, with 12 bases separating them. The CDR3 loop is CASSQDPGDYSNQPQHF. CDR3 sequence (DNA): TGTGCCAGCAGCCAAGATCCGGGGGACTATAGCAATCAGCCCCAGCATTTT.

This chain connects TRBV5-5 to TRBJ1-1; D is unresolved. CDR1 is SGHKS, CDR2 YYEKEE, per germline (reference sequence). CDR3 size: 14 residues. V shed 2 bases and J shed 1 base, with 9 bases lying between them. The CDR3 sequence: CASSLLDGNTEAFF. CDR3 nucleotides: TGTGCCAGCAGCTTATTAGACGGGAACACTGAAGCTTTCTTT.

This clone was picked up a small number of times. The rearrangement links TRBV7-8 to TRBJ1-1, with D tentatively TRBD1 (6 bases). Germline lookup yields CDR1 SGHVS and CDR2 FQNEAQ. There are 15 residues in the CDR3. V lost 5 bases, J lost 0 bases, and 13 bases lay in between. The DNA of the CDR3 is TGTGCCAGCAGCCGCACTCAGGGGTTGAACACTGAAGCTTTCTTT. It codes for CASSRTQGLNTEAFF. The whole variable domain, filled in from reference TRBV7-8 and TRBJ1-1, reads GAGVSQSPRYKVAKRGQDVALRCDPISGHVSLFWYQQALGQGPEFLTYFQNEAQLDKSGLPSDRFFAERPEGSVSTLKIQRTQQEDSAVYLCASSRTQGLNTEAFFGQGTRLTVV.

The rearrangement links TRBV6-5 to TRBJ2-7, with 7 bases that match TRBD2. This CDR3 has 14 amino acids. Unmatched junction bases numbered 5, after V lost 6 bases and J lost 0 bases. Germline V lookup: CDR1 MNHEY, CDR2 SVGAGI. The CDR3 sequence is CASRERTSSYEQYF. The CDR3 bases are TGTGCCAGCAGGGAGCGGACTAGCTCCTACGAGCAGTACTTC.

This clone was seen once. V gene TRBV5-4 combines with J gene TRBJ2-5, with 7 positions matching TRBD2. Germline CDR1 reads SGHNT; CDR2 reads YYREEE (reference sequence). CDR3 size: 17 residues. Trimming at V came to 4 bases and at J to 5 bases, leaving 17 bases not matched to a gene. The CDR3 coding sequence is TGTGCCAGCAGCGTTTGGGGCCCAGCGGGGAAAAGGGAGACCCAGTACTTC. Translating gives CASSVWGPAGKRETQYF.

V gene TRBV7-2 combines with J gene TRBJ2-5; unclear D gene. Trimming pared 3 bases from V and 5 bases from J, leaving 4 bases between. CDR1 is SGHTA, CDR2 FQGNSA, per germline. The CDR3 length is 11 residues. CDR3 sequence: CASSFGETQYF. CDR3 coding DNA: TGTGCCAGCAGCTTTGGTGAGACCCAGTACTTC.

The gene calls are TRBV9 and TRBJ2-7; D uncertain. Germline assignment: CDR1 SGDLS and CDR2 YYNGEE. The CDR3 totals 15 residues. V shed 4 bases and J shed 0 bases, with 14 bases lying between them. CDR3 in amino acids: CASSPGVLSSYEQYF. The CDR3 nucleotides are TGTGCCAGCAGCCCCGGAGTCCTGAGCTCCTACGAGCAGTACTTC.

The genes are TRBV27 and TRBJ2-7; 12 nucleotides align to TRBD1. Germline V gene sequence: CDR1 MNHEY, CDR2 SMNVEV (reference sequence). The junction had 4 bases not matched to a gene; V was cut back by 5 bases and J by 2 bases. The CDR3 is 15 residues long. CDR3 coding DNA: TGTGCCAGCAGTCCCAGGGACAGGGGGCCCTACGAGCAGTACTTC. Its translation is CASSPRDRGPYEQYF.

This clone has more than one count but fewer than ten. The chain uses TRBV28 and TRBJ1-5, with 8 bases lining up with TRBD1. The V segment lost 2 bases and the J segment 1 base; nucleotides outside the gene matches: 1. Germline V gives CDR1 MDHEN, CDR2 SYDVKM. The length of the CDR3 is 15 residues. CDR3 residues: CASSLQGASNQPQHF. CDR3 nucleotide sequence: TGTGCCAGCAGTTTACAGGGGGCAAGCAATCAGCCCCAGCATTTT.

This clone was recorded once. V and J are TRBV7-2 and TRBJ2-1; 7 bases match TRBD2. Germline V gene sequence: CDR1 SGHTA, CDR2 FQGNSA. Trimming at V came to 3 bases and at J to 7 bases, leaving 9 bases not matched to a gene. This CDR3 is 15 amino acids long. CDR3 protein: CASSFISGSWNEQFF. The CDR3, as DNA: TGTGCCAGCAGCTTTATTAGCGGGTCCTGGAATGAGCAGTTCTTC. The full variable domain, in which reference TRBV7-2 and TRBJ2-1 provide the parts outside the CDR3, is GAGVSQSPSNKVTEKGKDVELRCDPISGHTALYWYRQSLGQGLEFLIYFQGNSAPDKSGLPSDRFSAERTGGSVSTLTIQRTQQEDSAVYLCASSFISGSWNEQFFGPGTRLTVL.

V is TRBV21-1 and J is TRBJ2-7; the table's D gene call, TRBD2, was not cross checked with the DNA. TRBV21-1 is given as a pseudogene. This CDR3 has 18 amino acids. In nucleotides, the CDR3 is TGTGCCAGCAGCTTACGGACTAGCGGGAGCCTCCCCTCCTACGAGCAGTACTTC. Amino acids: CASSLRTSGSLPSYEQYF.